This TCR beta chain is from a study of CD8+CD57+ T cells in acquired aplastic anemia. On the study more broadly: On average, sorted CD4+ and CD8+ cells gave about 3.1 ug of DNA. Study outcomes and limitations: Patients and controls shared approximately 30 CD8+ CDR3 sequences. CD8+ Simpson's diversity showed no significant patient-control difference.

The sequenced patients had an expansion of CD8+CD57+ cells seen by flow cytometry. Each patient had severe acquired aplastic anemia. Per the germline V gene, CDR1 is MNHEY and CDR2 is SVGAGI. CDR3 length: 15 residues. Trimming removed 0 bases from V and 4 bases from J; junction bases left unmatched: 5. Using genomic DNA as the template, TCR beta VDJ and CDR3 profiling was carried out. TCRdb passed the reads through MiXCR, listing each CDR3 protein once. In the table there are 150,000 to 200,000 distinct CDR3 sequences, about 60% of which are singletons. This clonotype was picked up many times. Its matching antigen is unknown.

This sequence was found in a human donor with aplastic anemia. The sequencing input was sorted CD4+, CD8+, or CD8+CD57+ T cells (not recorded which) from PBMCs. V is TRBV6-5 and J is TRBJ1-1; 7 bases agree with TRBD1. CDR3 nucleotide sequence: TGTGCCAGCAGTTACTCGATCACAGGGGCCACTGAAGCTTTCTTT. As protein: CASSYSITGATEAFF.